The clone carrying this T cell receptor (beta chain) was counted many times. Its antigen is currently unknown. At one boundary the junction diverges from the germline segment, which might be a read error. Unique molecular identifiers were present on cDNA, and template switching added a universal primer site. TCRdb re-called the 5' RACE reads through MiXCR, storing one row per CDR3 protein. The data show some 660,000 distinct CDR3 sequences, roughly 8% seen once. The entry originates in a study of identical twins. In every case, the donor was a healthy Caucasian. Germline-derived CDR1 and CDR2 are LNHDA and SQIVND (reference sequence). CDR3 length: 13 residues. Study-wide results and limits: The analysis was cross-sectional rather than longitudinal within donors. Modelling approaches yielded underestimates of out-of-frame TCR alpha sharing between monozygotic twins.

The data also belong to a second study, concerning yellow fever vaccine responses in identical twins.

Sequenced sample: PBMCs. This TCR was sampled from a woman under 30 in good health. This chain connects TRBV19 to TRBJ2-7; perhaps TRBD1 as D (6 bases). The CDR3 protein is CASSPTGNYEQYF. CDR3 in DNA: TGCGCCAGCAGCCCCACAGGGAATTACGAGCAGTACTTC.